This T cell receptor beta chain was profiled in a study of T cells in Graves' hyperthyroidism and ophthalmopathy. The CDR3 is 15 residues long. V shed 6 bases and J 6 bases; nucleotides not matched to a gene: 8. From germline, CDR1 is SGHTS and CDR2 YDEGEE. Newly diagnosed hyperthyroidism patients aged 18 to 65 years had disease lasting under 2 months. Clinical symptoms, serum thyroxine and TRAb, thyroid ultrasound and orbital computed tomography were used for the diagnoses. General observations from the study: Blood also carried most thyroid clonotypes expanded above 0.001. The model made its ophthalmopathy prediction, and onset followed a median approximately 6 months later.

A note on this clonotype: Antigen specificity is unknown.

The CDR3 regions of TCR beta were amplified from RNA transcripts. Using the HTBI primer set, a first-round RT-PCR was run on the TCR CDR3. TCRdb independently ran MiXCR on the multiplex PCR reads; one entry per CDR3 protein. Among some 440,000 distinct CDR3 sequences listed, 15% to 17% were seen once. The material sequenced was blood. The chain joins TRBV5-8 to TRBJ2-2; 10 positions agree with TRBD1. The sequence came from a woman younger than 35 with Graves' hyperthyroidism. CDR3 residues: CASIHRTGGSGELFF. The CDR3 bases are TGTGCCAGCATCCATCGGACAGGGGGATCCGGGGAGCTGTTTTTT.